This record looks at one T cell receptor (beta chain) sequence and its context. The antigen is undetermined. This CDR3 is built from 11 residues. V gave up 2 bases and J gave up 2 bases, with 3 bases separating them. Germline-derived CDR1 and CDR2 are GTSNPN and SVGIG (reference sequence). TCRdb processed the 5' RACE reads anew with MiXCR; each CDR3 protein has one entry. This table has about 210,000 distinct CDR3 sequences, 27% appearing once. The data were taken from a study of T-cell memory formation after mild COVID-19. Study-wide background: Among the donors, TCR clusters were largely specific to each donor.

Study observations and caveats: Among contracting clones, CD4+ were mainly CM/EM and CD8+ enriched in EMRA. There were some responding clones in pre-infection memory, which suggested that cross-reactive memory had joined.

This receptor was obtained from an adult woman who had mild COVID-19 (a few samples of this study predate the infection). Cell type and time point are not known. The gene calls are TRBV30 and TRBJ1-1; D is ambiguous. Sequencing was performed on PBMCs or a T cell subset sorted from them (not recorded which). The CDR3 loop reads CAWSYNTEAFF. The CDR3 nucleotides are TGTGCCTGGAGTTATAACACTGAAGCTTTCTTT.